The 21 T cell receptor beta chains reported below all come from one sample, sequenced in a study of CD8+CD57+ T cells in acquired aplastic anemia. For sequencing, patients were chosen who had shown expansion of CD8+CD57+ cells by flow cytometry. Using genomic DNA as the template, TCR beta VDJ and CDR3 profiling was carried out. Using its own MiXCR run on the reads, TCRdb lists one record per CDR3 protein. This table holds tens of thousands of distinct CDR3 sequences, 63% found once. The sequencing sample was made of sorted CD4+, CD8+, or CD8+CD57+ T cells (not recorded which) from PBMCs. The receptor source for this set is a human donor with aplastic anemia.

The DNA for the CDR3 is TGTGCCAGCACTGGACAGTTCGACGAGCAGTACTTC. Protein sequence: CASTGQFDEQYF. The chain employs TRBV2 and TRBJ2-7; a weak D match, TRBD1 (6 bases). This CDR3 spans 12 amino acids. CDR1 and CDR2 from the germline V gene are SNHLY and FYNNEI. Between the trimmed V and J ends, which lost 7 bases and 5 bases, there was a span of 12 bases.

This chain links TRBV15 with TRBJ1-5; D gene unclear. The CDR3 loop spans 15 amino acids. Germline V gene lookup returns CDR1 LNHNV and CDR2 YYDKDF (reference sequence). Trimming pared 0 bases from V and 5 bases from J, leaving 11 bases between. The DNA for the CDR3 is TGTGCCACCAGCAGAGATTGGTCCATAGATCAGCCCCAGCATTTT. The encoded protein is CATSRDWSIDQPQHF.

In its sample, this clonotype was seen many times. The chain recombines TRBV6-4 with TRBJ2-1, with 8 nucleotides matching TRBD2. Germline CDR1 is MRHNA and CDR2 is SNTAGT. The CDR3 is 13 residues long. V shed 5 bases and J 5 bases; nucleotides not matched to a gene: 2. The CDR3 loop reads CASSFSGNNEQFF. CDR3 nucleotides: TGTGCCAGCAGTTTTAGCGGGAACAATGAGCAGTTCTTC.

The chain links TRBV25-1 to TRBJ2-7; 8 nucleotides agree with TRBD1. CDR3 length: 14 amino acids. The junction had 5 bases not matched to a gene; V was cut back by 6 bases and J by 1 base. Germline assignment: CDR1 MGHDK and CDR2 SYGVNS. The CDR3 bases are TGTGCCAGCAGGGACAGGGAGATATCCTACGAGCAGTACTTC. It specifies CASRDREISYEQYF.

This chain joins TRBV24-1 and TRBJ1-2; D is unclear. Looked up from germline, CDR1 is KGHDR and CDR2 is SFDVKD. The CDR3 spans 13 residues. V lost 3 bases, J lost 5 bases, and 9 bases lay in between. The chain's CDR3 is CATSDGTAYGYTF. The CDR3 DNA reads TGTGCCACCAGTGATGGTACAGCTTATGGCTACACCTTC.

V and J are TRBV24-1 and TRBJ2-7, with a weak D call TRBD2 (6 bases). Trimming cost V 4 bases and J 2 bases, with 20 bases left between them. Germline CDR1 reads KGHDR; CDR2 reads SFDVKD. The CDR3 spans 17 residues. The DNA of the CDR3 is TGTGCCACCAGTGACCCAGTTCCGGGACTGGGGGCCTACGAGCAGTACTTC. It is translated as CATSDPVPGLGAYEQYF.

The genes are TRBV15 and TRBJ2-7, with D possibly matching TRBD2 (5 bases). V lost 5 bases to trimming and J lost 4 bases, with 9 bases between them. In germline, CDR1 is LNHNV, CDR2 YYDKDF (reference sequence). The CDR3 consists of 12 residues. CDR3 sequence: CATSGGEYEQYF. As DNA, the CDR3 is TGTGCCACCAGCGGAGGAGAGTACGAGCAGTACTTC.

This clonotype appeared many times. This rearrangement joins TRBV12-3 or TRBV12-4 to TRBJ2-3, with 10 bases identical to TRBD2. CDR3 length: 17 residues. Trimming at V came to 5 bases and at J to 0 bases, leaving 8 bases not matched to a gene. DNA for the CDR3: TGTGCCAGCAGTCCTTTCGGACTAGCGGCTAGCACAGATACGCAGTATTTT. This translates into CASSPFGLAASTDTQYF.

This clonotype was seen ten or more times. The chain is built from TRBV12-3 or TRBV12-4 and TRBJ2-5; TRBD1 might be the D (6 bases). The CDR3 contains 15 residues. V was pared by 5 bases and J by 5 bases, with 18 bases between. The CDR3 DNA reads TGTGCCAGCAGTGCCATGAGGGGGATGGAGGAGACCCAGTACTTC. Translating it yields CASSAMRGMEETQYF.

The chain employs TRBV29-1 and TRBJ1-4, with D maybe TRBD1 (5 bases). The germline V and J ends were trimmed by 6 bases and 13 bases, with 15 bases remaining between them. The V gene's germline CDR1 is SQVTM and CDR2 ANQGSEA. This CDR3 contains 11 residues. CDR3 in DNA: TGCAGCGTCGTCGGGGGAAGTGGACTGTTTTTT. Protein product: CSVVGGSGLFF.

CDR3 loop: CSVEPQGTGITDTQYF. The CDR3 nucleotides read TGCAGCGTTGAGCCCCAAGGGACAGGTATCACAGATACGCAGTATTTT. The chain combines TRBV29-1 with TRBJ2-3, with 8 bases that match TRBD1. Germline V gene lookup returns CDR1 SQVTM and CDR2 ANQGSEA. Unmatched junction bases numbered 10, after V lost 3 bases and J lost 2 bases. There are 16 residues in the CDR3.

Concerning this clonotype: One junction end disagrees with the germline gene, perhaps due to a read error. The rearrangement links TRBV15 to TRBJ2-5; 7 nucleotides match TRBD1. CDR1 is LNHNV and CDR2 is YYDKDF in the germline V gene (reference sequence). The CDR3 is 16 amino acids. CDR3 protein: CAASSQDPGTEETQYF. The CDR3 DNA follows: TGTGCCGCCAGCAGCCAAGACCCCGGGACAGAAGAGACCCAGTACTTC.

This clonotype came up many times. The gene calls are TRBV2 and TRBJ1-5, with 10 bases matching TRBD1. CDR1 is SNHLY, CDR2 FYNNEI, per germline. CDR3 length: 15 amino acids. After removal of 7 bases from V and 5 bases from J, the junction contained 8 bases not matched to a gene. The DNA of the CDR3 is TGTGCCAGCACCAGGACAGGGGGGATTCATCAGCCCCAGCATTTT. Translating gives CASTRTGGIHQPQHF.

This clonotype was counted ten times or more. The V call is TRBV27, the J call TRBJ2-7; 8 bases match TRBD2. The CDR3 is 18 amino acids. Germline CDR1 and CDR2: MNHEY and SMNVEV (reference sequence). V shed 6 bases, J shed 2 bases, and the junction held 18 bases outside the gene matches. The CDR3 protein is CASSSRGRLAGLPYEQYF. The CDR3 nucleotides read TGTGCCAGCAGCTCTCGGGGAAGGCTAGCGGGCCTCCCCTACGAGCAGTACTTC.

The chain employs TRBV7-9 and TRBJ2-7; 9 nucleotides line up with TRBD2. Germline V gene lookup returns CDR1 SEHNR and CDR2 FQNEAQ (reference sequence). The length of the CDR3 is 15 residues. Losses at the gene ends were 3 bases for V and 5 bases for J; bases not matched to a gene: 8. The CDR3 nucleotides are TGTGCCAGCAGCTTGACCGGGACTAGCAAACACGAGCAGTACTTC. It translates to CASSLTGTSKHEQYF.

The CDR3 DNA reads TGTGCCACCAGCAGAGATCAGCGGATCTATGGCTACACCTTC. Its translation: CATSRDQRIYGYTF. V is TRBV15 and J is TRBJ1-2, with D unresolved. CDR3 size: 14 residues. Germline V gene data show CDR1 as LNHNV and CDR2 as YYDKDF (reference sequence). V lost 0 bases to trimming and J lost 4 bases, with 9 bases between them.

V gene TRBV12-3 or TRBV12-4 combines with J gene TRBJ1-2; 9 nucleotides agree with TRBD1. The V gene end was trimmed by 6 bases and the J gene end by 7 bases; junction bases not matched to a gene: 6. The length of the CDR3 is 13 residues. The CDR3 loop reads CASSGTGRLGYTF. Here the CDR3 DNA reads TGTGCCAGCAGCGGGACAGGGAGGCTTGGCTACACCTTC.

Sample share makes this clonotype medium-sized. V is TRBV7-8 and J is TRBJ2-7, with a weak D call TRBD2 (5 bases). The CDR3 runs 13 residues. Trimming removed 5 bases at V and 2 bases at J, with 10 bases between. The germline CDR1 and CDR2 sequences are SGHVS and FQNEAQ. The CDR3 bases are TGTGCCAGCAGCCCCCGGGGTGCCTACGAGCAGTACTTC. This translates into CASSPRGAYEQYF.

This clonotype showed up just once. The chain couples TRBV10-1 to TRBJ2-3; D remains unclear. Trimming took 3 bases from V and 4 from J, leaving 2 bases between them. The germline gives CDR1 WNHNN, CDR2 SYGVQD (reference sequence). The CDR3 spans 11 residues. In DNA form, the CDR3 reads TGCGCCAGCAGTGAAGCAGATACGCAGTATTTT. Translation gives CASSEADTQYF.

The chain combines TRBV29-1 with TRBJ2-2; D gene ambiguous. The V gene lost 4 bases and the J gene lost 2 bases, with 8 bases spanning the gap. The CDR3 runs 13 residues. Germline values: CDR1 SQVTM, CDR2 ANQGSEA. This chain's CDR3 is CSVVGENTGELFF. CDR3 sequence (DNA): TGCAGCGTTGTAGGTGAAAACACCGGGGAGCTGTTTTTT.

This clonotype was detected once. The chain uses TRBV15 and TRBJ1-5; a weak D match, TRBD1 (5 bases). From germline, CDR1 is LNHNV and CDR2 YYDKDF (reference sequence). V lost 1 base, J lost 1 base, and 5 bases lay in between. The CDR3 runs to 14 residues. CDR3 loop: CATSRGGSNQPQHF. For the CDR3, the DNA is TGTGCCACCAGCAGAGGGGGCAGCAATCAGCCCCAGCATTTT.